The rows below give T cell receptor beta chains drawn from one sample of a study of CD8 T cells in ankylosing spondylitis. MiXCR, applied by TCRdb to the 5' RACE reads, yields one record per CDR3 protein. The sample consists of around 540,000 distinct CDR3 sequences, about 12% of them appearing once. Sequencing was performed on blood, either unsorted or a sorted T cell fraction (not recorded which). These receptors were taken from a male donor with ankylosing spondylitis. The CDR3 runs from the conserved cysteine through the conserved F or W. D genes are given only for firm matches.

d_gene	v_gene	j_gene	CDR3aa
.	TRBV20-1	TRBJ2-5	CSALDPASGETQYF
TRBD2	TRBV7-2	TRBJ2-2	CASSRPSGRRTGELFF
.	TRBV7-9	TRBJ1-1	CASSLEGWQGPEAFF
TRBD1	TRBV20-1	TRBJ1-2	CSARDRGFYGYTF
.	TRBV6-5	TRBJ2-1	CASSYSRGGRDNEQFF
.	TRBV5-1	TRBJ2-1	CASSLVGESYNEQFF
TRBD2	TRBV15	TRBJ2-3	CATSRAGSSGIADTQYF
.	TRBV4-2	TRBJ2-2	CASSQDTATNTGELFF
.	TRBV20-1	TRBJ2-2	CSARPPGWLTGELFF
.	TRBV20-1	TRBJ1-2	CSALPAYDYGYTF
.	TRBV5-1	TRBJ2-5	CASSLGGRLEETQYF
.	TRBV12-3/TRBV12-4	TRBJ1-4	CASRSGDLYEKLFF
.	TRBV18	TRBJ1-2	CASSPGLQGGYTF
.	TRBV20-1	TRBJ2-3	CSASDSRTDTQYF
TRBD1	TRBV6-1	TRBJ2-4	CASSTGQRNIQYF
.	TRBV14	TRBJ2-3	CASPGTNSTDTQYF
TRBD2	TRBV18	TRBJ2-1	CASSLPGLAGGHEQFF
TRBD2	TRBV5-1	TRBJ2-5	CASSLGLAGVSETQHF
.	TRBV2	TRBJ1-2	CASRTQGFGYTF
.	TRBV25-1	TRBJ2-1	CASSSPGSYNEQFF
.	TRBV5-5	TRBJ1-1	CASSFTGLWGTEAFF
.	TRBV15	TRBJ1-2	CATSRDKGNYGYTF
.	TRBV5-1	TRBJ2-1	CASSLAAPYDEQFF
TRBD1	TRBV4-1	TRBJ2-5	CASSPQGAWETQYF
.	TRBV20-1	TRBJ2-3	CSANNLGFSTDTQYF
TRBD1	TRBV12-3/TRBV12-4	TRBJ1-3	CASRRQGGNTIYF
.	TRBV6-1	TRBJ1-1	CASTSWGWSTEAFF
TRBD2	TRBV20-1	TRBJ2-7	CSASLAGGPYEQYF
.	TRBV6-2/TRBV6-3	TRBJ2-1	CASLTNSNEQFF
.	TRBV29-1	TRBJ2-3	CSVELPGTDTQYF
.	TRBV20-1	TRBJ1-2	CSARTGLNYGYTF
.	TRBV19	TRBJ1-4	CASSRATDGVEKLFF
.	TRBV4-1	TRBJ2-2	CASSQGTRNTGELFF
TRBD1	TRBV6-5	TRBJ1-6	CASSYRDRGNSPLHF
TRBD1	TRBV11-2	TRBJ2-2	CASSLVGQGVGELFF
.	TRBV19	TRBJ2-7	CASRTAASYSYEQYF
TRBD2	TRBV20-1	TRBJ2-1	CSARRRAGGWNEQFF
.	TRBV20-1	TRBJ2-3	CSARDWGGSTDTQYF
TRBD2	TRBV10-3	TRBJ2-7	CAISPPGRVGYEQYF
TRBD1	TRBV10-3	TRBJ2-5	CAISGQGSEETQYF
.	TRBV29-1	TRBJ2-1	CSARDISREQFF
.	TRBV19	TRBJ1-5	CASRWGASNQPQHF